The clone carrying this T cell receptor beta chain has a count of ten or more. Using its own MiXCR run on the 5' RACE reads, TCRdb lists one record per CDR3 protein. Of over 60,000 distinct CDR3 sequences listed, under 5.5% are singletons. This sample was included in a study of neurological immune-mediated disorders. V was clipped by 5 bases and J by 4 bases, with 4 bases between them. This CDR3 is built from 11 residues. The sequenced material came from PBMCs. V and J are TRBV12-3 or TRBV12-4 and TRBJ2-3; D gene ambiguous. This receptor was obtained from a woman aged 70-85 years with multiple sclerosis. This chain's CDR3 is CASSASDTQYF. The CDR3, as DNA: TGTGCCAGCAGTGCTTCAGATACGCAGTATTTT.